The source of this T cell receptor (beta chain) is a study of T cell responses to AZD1222 COVID-19 vaccine (dated by TCRdb to the early 2020s). About the investigation overall: A total of under 250 trial participants underwent TCR sequencing, of whom roughly 210 had received two doses of AZD1222 and some 25 had received two doses of the MenACWY control vaccine. Enrollment into the trials was organized by age into subgroups of 18-55, 56-69 and 70-plus years, and those subgroups contained around 150, 28 and 57 TCR-sequenced participants, respectively.

Concerning this clone itself: Its antigen is still unknown. Base-call qualities are not available, and no considerably larger clone is one nucleotide away.

Trimmed from V: 0 bases; trimmed from J: 7 bases; junction bases lacking a gene match: 4. CDR1 and CDR2, per the germline V gene, are SGHTA and FQGNSA. The cysteine opens and the phenylalanine closes a CDR3 of 15 amino acids. Just CDR3 DNA is preserved here, 45 bases in frame from base 1. Beyond this particular receptor, the publication reports: Participants were mostly white British and included more females than males, and it was suggested by the authors that clonal diversity may have been underestimated. Because no day 14 peak-response samples were available, repertoires were characterized only after the peak T cell response. CD4 TCRs associated with the vaccine covered the entire spike protein, and the dominant responses were in regions 160-218 and 743-854. In the small 56-69-year group, the increase in depth fell short of significance, most likely because of low power. Conclusions about previously exposed vaccinees are limited because only a handful of AZD1222 recipients were SARS-CoV-2 seropositive at baseline. Epitopes outside the regions mutated in the B.1.351 and B.1.1.7 variants were reportedly recognized by nearly half of the unique spike-specific TCRs. After two AZD1222 doses, both the breadth and the depth of spike-specific TCRs were significantly higher than at day 0 and than in MenACWY recipients.

The CDR3 regions of human TCRbeta chains were analyzed by immunosequencing. The study's own analysis went as follows. Repertoire TCRs were matched against a reference library of SARS-CoV-2-specific TCRs generated with the MIRA antigen-specificity platform. Breadth meant the fraction of unique TCRs that were SARS-CoV-2-associated, whereas depth meant the fraction of total T cells that were SARS-CoV-2-associated. Using the MIRA data, every spike-specific TCR was mapped to the spike region that the TCR reacted to and assigned to either a CD4 or a CD8 class. Log10-transformed breadth and depth values were compared by one-way ANOVA with Sidak's multiple comparisons tests. What TCRdb holds here is the immuneACCESS table cut down to in-frame rearrangements. Part of the clones is not present; checked against another copy, under half of the missing clones reflect an unresolved V gene, and the others are unexplained. That table gives V, J and clone size, and the DNA gave D and trimming. The sample has approximately 130,000 clones on record, roughly 90% of them singletons. About 1.1% of the sample goes to the ten largest clones.

What this sample's time point label stands for: about 28 days (+/-7) after the second vaccine dose. AZD1222 recipients whose second dose came at about 4 weeks and those whose second dose came at about 12 weeks were combined into one group, since spike-specific TCR depth and breadth did not differ between the two schedules. Vaccinee samples were obtained from the UK trials COV001 and COV002, which included a single-blind randomized controlled phase 2/3 trial of AZD1222 (ChAdOx1 nCoV-19) in healthy adults. For TCRbeta chain sequencing, PBMC samples were collected from trial participants at day 0 and at day 28 after the second dose.

The sample here was peripheral blood, taken 28 days after the second AZD1222 dose. The V gene is TRBV7-2 and the J gene is TRBJ1-2; 11 central nucleotides agree with TRBD1. The TCR was taken from an adult who received the AZD1222 COVID-19 vaccine. The DNA sequence is TGTGCCAGCAGCTTAGCCGGGACAGGGGGTAGTGGCTACACCTTC. This sequence encodes CASSLAGTGGSGYTF.